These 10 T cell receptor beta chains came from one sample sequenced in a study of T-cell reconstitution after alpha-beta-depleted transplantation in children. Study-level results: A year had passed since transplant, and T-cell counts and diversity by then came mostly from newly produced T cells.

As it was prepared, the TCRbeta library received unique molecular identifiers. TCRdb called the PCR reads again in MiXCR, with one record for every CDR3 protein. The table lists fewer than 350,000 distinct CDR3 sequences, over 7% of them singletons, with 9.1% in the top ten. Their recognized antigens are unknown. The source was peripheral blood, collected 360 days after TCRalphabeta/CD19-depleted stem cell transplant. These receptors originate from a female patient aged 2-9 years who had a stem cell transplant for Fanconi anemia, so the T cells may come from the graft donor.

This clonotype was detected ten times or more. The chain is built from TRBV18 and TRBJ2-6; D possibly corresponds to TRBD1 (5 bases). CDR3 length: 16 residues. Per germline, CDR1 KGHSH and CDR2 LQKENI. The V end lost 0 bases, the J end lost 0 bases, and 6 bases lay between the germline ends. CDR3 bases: TGTGCCAGCTCACCACCCGGACACTCTGGGGCCAACGTCCTGACTTTC. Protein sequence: CASSPPGHSGANVLTF.

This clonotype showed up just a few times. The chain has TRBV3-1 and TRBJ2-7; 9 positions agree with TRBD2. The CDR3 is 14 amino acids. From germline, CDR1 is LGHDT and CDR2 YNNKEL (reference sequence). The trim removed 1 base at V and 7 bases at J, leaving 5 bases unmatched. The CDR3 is CASSQGGGAGEQYF. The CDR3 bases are TGTGCCAGCAGCCAAGGCGGGGGGGCCGGAGAGCAGTACTTC.

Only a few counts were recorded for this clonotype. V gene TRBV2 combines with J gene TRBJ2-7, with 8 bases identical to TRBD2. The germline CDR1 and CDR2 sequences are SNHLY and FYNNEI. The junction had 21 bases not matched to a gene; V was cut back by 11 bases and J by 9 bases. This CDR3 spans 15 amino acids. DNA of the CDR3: TGTGCCGGAACCCCCCTGGGACTAGAATCCCCAGGGCAGTACTTC. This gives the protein CAGTPLGLESPGQYF.

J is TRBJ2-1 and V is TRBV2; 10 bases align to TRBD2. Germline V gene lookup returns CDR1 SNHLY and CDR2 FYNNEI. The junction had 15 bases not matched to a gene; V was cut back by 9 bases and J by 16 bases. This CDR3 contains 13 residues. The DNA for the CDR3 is TGTGCCAGGAGGGTCCTAGCGGGGGAGTCCGATTTCTTC. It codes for CARRVLAGESDFF.

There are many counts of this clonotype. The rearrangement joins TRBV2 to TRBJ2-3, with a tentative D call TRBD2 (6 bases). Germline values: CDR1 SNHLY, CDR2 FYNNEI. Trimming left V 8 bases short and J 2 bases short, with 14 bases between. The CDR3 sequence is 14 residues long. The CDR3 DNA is TGTGCCAGCTCCCCTAGCGCGAACACAGATACGCAGTATTTT. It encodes CASSPSANTDTQYF. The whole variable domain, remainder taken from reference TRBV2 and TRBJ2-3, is EPEVTQTPSHQVTQMGQEVILRCVPISNHLYFYWYRQILGQKVEFLVSFYNNEISEKSEIFDDQFSVERPDGSNFTLKIRSTKLEDSAMYFCASSPSANTDTQYFGPGTRLTVL.

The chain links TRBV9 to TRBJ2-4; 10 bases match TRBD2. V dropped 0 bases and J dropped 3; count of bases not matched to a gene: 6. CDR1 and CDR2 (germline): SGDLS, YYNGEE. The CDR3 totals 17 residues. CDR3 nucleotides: TGTGCCAGCAGCGTAGACGAGCGGGGGGGCCTCAAAAACATTCAGTACTTC. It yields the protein CASSVDERGGLKNIQYF.

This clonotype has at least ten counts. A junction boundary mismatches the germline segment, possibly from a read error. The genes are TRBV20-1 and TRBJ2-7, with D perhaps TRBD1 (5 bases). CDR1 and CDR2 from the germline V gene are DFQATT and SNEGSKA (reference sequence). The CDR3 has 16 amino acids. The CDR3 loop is CSARDLRRQGDYEQYF. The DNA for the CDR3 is TGCAGTGCAAGAGATTTAAGACGGCAGGGTGACTACGAGCAGTACTTC.

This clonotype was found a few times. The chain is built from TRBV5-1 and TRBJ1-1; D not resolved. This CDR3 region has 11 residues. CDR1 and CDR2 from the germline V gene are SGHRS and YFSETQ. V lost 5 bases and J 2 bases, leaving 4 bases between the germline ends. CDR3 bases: TGCGCCAGCAGGTACAACACTGAAGCTTTCTTT. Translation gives CASRYNTEAFF.

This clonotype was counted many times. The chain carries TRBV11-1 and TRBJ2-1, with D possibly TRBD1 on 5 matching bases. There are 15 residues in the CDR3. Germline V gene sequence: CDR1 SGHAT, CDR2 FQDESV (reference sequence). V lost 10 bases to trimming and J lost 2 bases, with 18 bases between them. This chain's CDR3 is CATTPTTVTYNEQFF. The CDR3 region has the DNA TGTGCCACCACACCAACGACAGTGACCTACAATGAGCAGTTCTTC.

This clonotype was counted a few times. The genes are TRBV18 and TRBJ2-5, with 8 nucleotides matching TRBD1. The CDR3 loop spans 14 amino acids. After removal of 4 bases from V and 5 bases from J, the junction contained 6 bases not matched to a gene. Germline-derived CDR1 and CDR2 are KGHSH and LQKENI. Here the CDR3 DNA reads TGTGCCAGCTCACTACGGACAGGGCTGGAGACCCAGTACTTC. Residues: CASSLRTGLETQYF.